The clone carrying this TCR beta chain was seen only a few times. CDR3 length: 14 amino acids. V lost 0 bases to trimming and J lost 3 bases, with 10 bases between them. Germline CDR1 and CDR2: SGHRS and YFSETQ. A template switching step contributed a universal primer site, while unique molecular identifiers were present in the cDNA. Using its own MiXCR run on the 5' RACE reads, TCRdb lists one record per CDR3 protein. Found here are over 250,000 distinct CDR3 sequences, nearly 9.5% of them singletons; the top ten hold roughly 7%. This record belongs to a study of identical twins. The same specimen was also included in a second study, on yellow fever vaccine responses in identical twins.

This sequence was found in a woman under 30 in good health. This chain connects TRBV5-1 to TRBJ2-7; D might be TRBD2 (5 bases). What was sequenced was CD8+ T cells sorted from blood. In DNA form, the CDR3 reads TGCGCCAGCAGCTTGGCCCAGCGGAACTACGAGCAGTACTTC. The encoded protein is CASSLAQRNYEQYF. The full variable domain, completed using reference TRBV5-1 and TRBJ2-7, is KAGVTQTPRYLIKTRGQQVTLSCSPISGHRSVSWYQQTPGQGLQFLFEYFSETQRNKGNFPGRFSGRQFSNSRSEMNVSTLELGDSALYLCASSLAQRNYEQYFGPGTRLTVT.